These T cell receptor beta chains were read from a single sample in a study of blood T cells in healthy people across ages. TCRdb re-analysed the 5' RACE reads in MiXCR, keeping a single row per CDR3 protein. The table includes around 1,500,000 distinct CDR3 sequences, over 25% detected once. Sequencing was performed on blood. Receptor source: a woman between 25 and 40 years old in good health. The CDR3 runs from the conserved cysteine through the conserved F or W. Each record gives: clone size, V gene, D gene, CDR3 length, J gene, CDR3 DNA, CDR3 protein. The D gene is left open where the match is weak. The listing skips clone size in some rows; elsewhere it reads once, few, many or a size class.

size: .; V: TRBV5-1; D: .; length: 15; J: TRBJ1-6; DNA: TGCGCCAGCAGCCCGCAAGGACGGGGTGGTTCACCCCTCCACTTT; CDR3: CASSPQGRGGSPLHF
size: few; V: TRBV20-1; D: .; length: 15; J: TRBJ2-2; DNA: TGCAGTGCTACTCCGTGGGGAGTTAACACCGGGGAGCTGTTTTTT; CDR3: CSATPWGVNTGELFF
size: few; V: TRBV6-2/TRBV6-3; D: TRBD2; length: 16; J: TRBJ2-2; DNA: TGTGCCAGCAGTTACTCCTTAGCGGGAGCCACCGGGGAGCTGTTTTTT; CDR3: CASSYSLAGATGELFF
size: few; V: TRBV6-2/TRBV6-3; D: .; length: 14; J: TRBJ1-2; DNA: TGTGCCAGCAGCCCTAGGAACAGGGACTATGGCTACACCTTC; CDR3: CASSPRNRDYGYTF
size: .; V: TRBV7-2; D: .; length: 16; J: TRBJ2-1; DNA: TGTGCCAGCAGCCCCAAAGTTAGGGTTTCCCACAATGAGCAGTTCTTC; CDR3: CASSPKVRVSHNEQFF
size: .; V: TRBV5-1; D: TRBD1; length: 15; J: TRBJ2-7; DNA: TGCGCCAGCAGCCCGAGGACAGGGGATAACGGCGAGCAGTACTTC; CDR3: CASSPRTGDNGEQYF
size: many; V: TRBV12-3/TRBV12-4; D: TRBD2; length: 14; J: TRBJ2-7; DNA: TGTGCCAGCAGTTTATGGACTAGCTTCGACGAGCAGTACTTC; CDR3: CASSLWTSFDEQYF
size: many; V: TRBV5-1; D: .; length: 12; J: TRBJ2-7; DNA: TGCGCCAGCAGTACAGGGAGGTACGAGCAGTACTTC; CDR3: CASSTGRYEQYF
size: .; V: TRBV27; D: TRBD1; length: 17; J: TRBJ2-7; DNA: TGTGCCAGCAGTTTATCGATGTCAGGGGGCCTAACCTACGAGCAGTACTTC; CDR3: CASSLSMSGGLTYEQYF
size: few; V: TRBV5-1; D: .; length: 13; J: TRBJ2-7; DNA: TGCGCCGGCAGCTTGAGGGATTCCTACGGGCAGTACTTC; CDR3: CAGSLRDSYGQYF
size: few; V: TRBV3-1; D: .; length: 14; J: TRBJ2-7; DNA: TGTGCCAGCAGCCAACAACTTGACTCCTACGAGCAGTACTTC; CDR3: CASSQQLDSYEQYF
size: .; V: TRBV20-1; D: TRBD2; length: 15; J: TRBJ2-5; DNA: TGCAGTGCTAGAGAAGGGGCTAGCGGGCGAGAGACCCAGTACTTC; CDR3: CSAREGASGRETQYF
size: .; V: TRBV7-2; D: .; length: 15; J: TRBJ1-3; DNA: TGTGCCAGCAGAAAATCAGGGATCGCGGGAAACACCATATATTTT; CDR3: CASRKSGIAGNTIYF
size: .; V: TRBV20-1; D: .; length: 12; J: TRBJ2-5; DNA: TGCAGTGCAACAGGGGGGGGCAGGACCCAGTACTTC; CDR3: CSATGGGRTQYF
size: .; V: TRBV24-1; D: .; length: 13; J: TRBJ2-3; DNA: TGTGCCATCAGTGATTTGCTCTCAAATACGCAGTATTTT; CDR3: CAISDLLSNTQYF
size: .; V: TRBV15; D: .; length: 15; J: TRBJ2-1; DNA: TGTGCCACCAGCAAAGAACTAGCTCTCTACAATGAGCAGTTCTTC; CDR3: CATSKELALYNEQFF
size: few; V: TRBV20-1; D: .; length: 14; J: TRBJ2-3; DNA: TGCAGTGCTAACCCAACAGGCTACACAGATACGCAGTATTTT; CDR3: CSANPTGYTDTQYF
size: many; V: TRBV5-4; D: .; length: 14; J: TRBJ1-5; DNA: TGTGCCGCGGGACGGTATAATAGCAATCAGCCCCAGCATTTT; CDR3: CAAGRYNSNQPQHF
size: .; V: TRBV5-1; D: .; length: 16; J: TRBJ2-5; DNA: TGCGCCAGCAGCTTGGGATCGGGGACACCACGGGAGACCCAGTACTTC; CDR3: CASSLGSGTPRETQYF
size: .; V: TRBV25-1; D: .; length: 16; J: TRBJ2-7; DNA: TGTGCCAGCAGTGAAGGGCGGGCAGTGAGCTCCTACGAGCAGTACTTC; CDR3: CASSEGRAVSSYEQYF
size: .; V: TRBV3-1; D: .; length: 13; J: TRBJ2-3; DNA: TGTGCCAGCAGCGGCCGAACTAGGATTGTTCAGTATTTT; CDR3: CASSGRTRIVQYF
size: many; V: TRBV29-1; D: TRBD1; length: 14; J: TRBJ2-5; DNA: TGCAGCGTTGAGCCAGGGGGCGCGGGGGAGACCCAGTACTTC; CDR3: CSVEPGGAGETQYF
size: many; V: TRBV6-2/TRBV6-3; D: .; length: 15; J: TRBJ2-4; DNA: TGTGCCAGCAGGACCGACCCTGGGGCCAAAAACATTCAGTACTTC; CDR3: CASRTDPGAKNIQYF
size: .; V: TRBV7-8; D: .; length: 15; J: TRBJ1-6; DNA: TGTGCCAGCAGCTCCCAGACGGTCCGGGGTTCACCCCTCCACTTT; CDR3: CASSSQTVRGSPLHF
size: few; V: TRBV27; D: TRBD2; length: 17; J: TRBJ2-7; DNA: TGTGCCAGCAGTTTGAATAGCGGGGGGCGGAGCTCCTACGAGCAGTACTTC; CDR3: CASSLNSGGRSSYEQYF